This T cell receptor beta chain was recorded in a study of CD8 T cells in ankylosing spondylitis. Study findings and constraints: Matched ankylosing spondylitis synovial fluid reportedly contained a significantly enriched population of disease-linked clones. Earlier literature documents some of the motif variants in reactive arthritis synovial fluid and blood. A motif in TCR beta, a set of about eight highly homologous variants, appeared characteristic of ankylosing spondylitis blood. Disease-associated clones were CD8+ and fairly uncommon in peripheral blood.

Quantitative barcoded 5'-RACE was used to prepare TCR beta libraries. MiXCR was run by TCRdb on the 5' RACE reads, yielding one entry per CDR3 protein. The table has about 500,000 distinct CDR3 sequences, over 4% seen once. This clonotype has at least ten counts. What it binds is unknown. This clonotype was obtained from a male donor with ankylosing spondylitis. The sequenced sample consisted of blood, either unsorted or a sorted T cell fraction (not recorded which).

This CDR3 is CASSRGTSDYEQYF. In DNA form, the CDR3 reads TGTGCCAGCAGCCGCGGGACTTCCGACTACGAGCAGTACTTC. The J gene is TRBJ2-7, the V gene TRBV7-2, with D possibly matching TRBD2 (6 bases). Germline lookup yields CDR1 SGHTA and CDR2 FQGNSA. The CDR3 is 14 residues long. Trimming took off 5 bases at V and 3 bases at J, with 14 bases between the two ends.